These 27 T cell receptor beta chains share one sample of origin, sequenced in a study of blood T cell repertoires in COVID-19. Assay: immunoSEQ multiplex PCR; the TCRdb copy retains only in-frame clones and omits some. The sample comprises around 160,000 clones, over 75% of which are singletons, and around 8% rests with the top ten. The sequenced sample was peripheral blood. The receptors come from a woman aged 55-69 years with COVID-19, enrolled during active disease.

This chain uses TRBV27 with TRBJ1-2; 7 bases are a match to TRBD1. With V trimmed by 5 bases and J by 3 bases, 9 bases remained unmatched. The CDR3 contains 15 residues. Germline assignment: CDR1 MNHEY and CDR2 SMNVEV (reference sequence). The CDR3 bases are TGTGCCAGCAGTGCCGCCGGGACAGTGGACTATGGCTACACCTTC. Its protein product is CASSAAGTVDYGYTF.

This rearrangement joins TRBV5-1 to TRBJ2-1; 13 positions agree with TRBD2. The V gene's germline CDR1 is SGHRS and CDR2 YFSETQ. The trim removed 4 bases at V and 12 bases at J, leaving 7 bases unmatched. The CDR3 is made up of 14 amino acids. The CDR3: CASSTPTSGGSQFF. The CDR3 coding sequence is TGCGCCAGCAGCACCCCGACTAGCGGGGGGTCGCAGTTCTTC.

Note on this clone: Within the sample, other DNA sequences also encode this same CDR3. V is TRBV19 and J is TRBJ1-1; unclear D gene. This CDR3 has 13 residues. In germline, CDR1 is LNHDA, CDR2 SQIVND (reference sequence). Trimming removed 3 bases from V and 0 bases from J, with 5 bases in between. This CDR3 is CASSIGVNTEAFF. The CDR3 nucleotides read TGTGCCAGTAGTATCGGGGTGAACACTGAAGCTTTCTTT.

The CDR3 loop is CASSSPDSYEQYF. CDR3 DNA: TGCGCCAGCAGCTCCCCCGACAGCTACGAGCAGTACTTC. The gene calls are TRBV5-1 and TRBJ2-7; the D gene is possibly TRBD1 (5 bases). Germline V gives CDR1 SGHRS, CDR2 YFSETQ. This CDR3 is 13 amino acids long. Trimming took 3 bases from V and 3 from J, leaving 10 bases between them.

The chain employs TRBV5-6 and TRBJ1-2, with TRBD1 matching over 7 bases. Germline V gene data show CDR1 as SGHDT and CDR2 as YYEEEE. CDR3 length equals 18 residues. Losses at the gene ends were 0 bases for V and 3 bases for J; bases not matched to a gene: 14. The CDR3 is CASSLEGTEYLLDYGYTF. The CDR3 DNA reads as TGTGCCAGCAGCTTGGAAGGGACAGAGTACCTTCTAGACTATGGCTACACCTTC.

The CDR3 spells CATSDEGSRHEQFF. The DNA for the CDR3 is TGTGCCACCAGTGACGAGGGTAGCCGACACGAGCAGTTCTTC. This chain links TRBV24-1 with TRBJ2-1; tentative D call: TRBD2 (5 bases). Germline V gives CDR1 KGHDR, CDR2 SFDVKD. The CDR3 has 14 amino acids. Trimming took 4 bases from V and 10 from J, leaving 16 bases between them.

The J gene is TRBJ2-1, the V gene TRBV7-9, with 10 nucleotides matching TRBD2. The V gene end was trimmed by 2 bases and the J gene end by 16 bases; junction bases not matched to a gene: 23. CDR3 size: 18 residues. Germline loops: CDR1 SEHNR, CDR2 FQNEAQ (reference sequence). The CDR3 nucleotides are TGTGCCAGCAGCTTATCGTTGGCTGTTGGGGGCCTAGCGGGGGCCTCCTTCTTC. Its protein is CASSLSLAVGGLAGASFF.

CDR3 bases: TGTGCCAGCAGTTACAGCGGCAGGGGGCTCGGCTATGGCTACACCTTC. This gives the protein CASSYSGRGLGYGYTF. V gene TRBV6-5 combines with J gene TRBJ1-2; TRBD1 matches at 8 bases. Germline CDR1 reads MNHEY; CDR2 reads SVGAGI. The V segment lost 2 bases and the J segment 4 bases; nucleotides outside the gene matches: 9. The CDR3 spans 16 residues.

This clone appeared once. The rearrangement joins TRBV4-2 to TRBJ2-1, with 8 bases fitting TRBD2. Looked up from germline, CDR1 is LGHNA and CDR2 is YNFKEQ. Unmatched junction bases numbered 6, after V lost 1 base and J lost 7 bases. The CDR3 extends over 15 amino acids. The DNA of the CDR3 is TGTGCCAGCAGCCAAGGATCCGGGGGGGGTAATGAGCAGTTCTTC. Its protein is CASSQGSGGGNEQFF.

The chain carries TRBV19 and TRBJ1-4; 7 nucleotides line up with TRBD1. The germline gives CDR1 LNHDA, CDR2 SQIVND (reference sequence). V lost 5 bases, J lost 6 bases, and 6 bases stayed unmatched. The CDR3 loop spans 14 amino acids. This CDR3 reads CASSPGTVHEKLFF. The DNA of the CDR3 is TGTGCCAGTAGTCCCGGGACAGTTCATGAAAAACTGTTTTTT.

The CDR3 here is CASSAGGAEETQYF. The CDR3 nucleotides read TGTGCCAGCAGCGCCGGGGGGGCTGAAGAGACCCAGTACTTC. The V call is TRBV9, the J call TRBJ2-5; 8 positions match TRBD2. Germline V gene data show CDR1 as SGDLS and CDR2 as YYNGEE. With 3 bases clipped from V and 3 bases from J, the junction kept 4 bases outside the gene matches. The length of the CDR3 is 14 residues.

The chain recombines TRBV7-3 with TRBJ2-3, with D perhaps matching TRBD2 (7 bases). Trimming took off 5 bases at V and 4 bases at J, with 19 bases between the two ends. This CDR3 comprises 16 residues. Looked up from germline, CDR1 is SGHTA and CDR2 is FQGTGA. CDR3 amino acids: CASSIAGRGPADTQYF. The CDR3 nucleotides are TGTGCCAGCAGCATCGCGGGGCGGGGGCCGGCAGATACGCAGTATTTT.

The chain joins TRBV29-1 to TRBJ2-7; D remains ambiguous. The germline V gene encodes CDR1 SQVTM and CDR2 ANQGSEA. V was trimmed by 3 bases and J by 0 bases, leaving 6 bases between them. The CDR3 consists of 12 residues. CDR3 in DNA: TGCAGCGTTGAGGCTAGCTCCTACGAGCAGTACTTC. Protein product: CSVEASSYEQYF.

This rearrangement joins TRBV5-5 to TRBJ1-1; 11 bases are a match to TRBD1. J was trimmed by 8 bases and V by 2 bases; bases with no gene match: 2. Germline CDR1 and CDR2: SGHKS and YYEKEE (reference sequence). CDR3 length: 13 amino acids. This CDR3 reads CASSLWTGGEAFF. CDR3 nucleotides: TGTGCCAGCAGCTTATGGACAGGGGGCGAAGCTTTCTTT.

The V call is TRBV5-1, the J call TRBJ1-1; the match to TRBD1 covers 8 bases. J was trimmed by 1 base and V by 4 bases; bases with no gene match: 6. Germline CDR1 SGHRS, CDR2 YFSETQ. CDR3 length: 15 amino acids. The CDR3, as DNA: TGCGCCAGCAGCCTTGACAGGGGTGGGAACACTGAAGCTTTCTTT. Its translation: CASSLDRGGNTEAFF.

This rearrangement joins TRBV5-5 to TRBJ1-1, with D unclear. The V end was cut by 0 bases, the J end by 7 bases, with 7 bases between. There are 12 residues in the CDR3. Germline values: CDR1 SGHKS, CDR2 YYEKEE (reference sequence). The CDR3 reads CASSLATDEAFF. The DNA of the CDR3 is TGTGCCAGCAGCTTGGCTACCGATGAAGCTTTCTTT.

This chain joins TRBV7-3 and TRBJ1-1; 9 nucleotides agree with TRBD1. The junction had 5 bases not matched to a gene; V was cut back by 4 bases and J by 5 bases. This CDR3 has 14 amino acids. Per germline, CDR1 SGHTA and CDR2 FQGTGA. In DNA, the CDR3 is TGTGCCAGCAGCTCGGGACAGGGAGCTACTGAAGCTTTCTTT. This gives the protein CASSSGQGATEAFF.

The CDR3 DNA reads as TGTGCCAGCAGCCCTTCCGGGGGATACGGAAACACCATATATTTT. This sequence encodes CASSPSGGYGNTIYF. J is TRBJ1-3 and V is TRBV28; the D gene is possibly TRBD1 (5 bases). CDR1 and CDR2 (germline): MDHEN, SYDVKM. Trimming took 6 bases from V and 4 from J, leaving 16 bases between them. The CDR3 spans 15 residues. Variable domain in full (rest from reference TRBV28 and TRBJ1-3): DVKVTQSSRYLVKRTGEKVFLECVQDMDHENMFWYRQDPGLGLRLIYFSYDVKMKEKGDIPEGYSVSREKKERFSLILESASTNQTSMYLCASSPSGGYGNTIYFGEGSWLTVV.

This clone was picked up one time. This chain links TRBV6-9 with TRBJ2-7; TRBD2 matches 9 bases. The CDR3 is 15 amino acids. Germline trimming cut 4 bases from V and 3 bases from J; bases unmatched to any gene: 7. From germline, CDR1 is MNHGY and CDR2 SVAAGI. The CDR3 region has the DNA TGTGCCAGCAGTTTTGGGACTAGCATAAACTACGAGCAGTACTTC. The encoded protein is CASSFGTSINYEQYF.

The chain recombines TRBV6-5 with TRBJ1-1; the match to TRBD1 covers 7 bases. V dropped 2 bases and J dropped 1; count of bases not matched to a gene: 4. The CDR3 sequence is 15 residues long. From germline, CDR1 is MNHEY and CDR2 SVGAGI. The chain's CDR3 is CASSYIGTANTEAFF. The CDR3, as DNA: TGTGCCAGCAGTTACATTGGGACAGCGAACACTGAAGCTTTCTTT.

V and J are TRBV30 and TRBJ2-3; 7 nucleotides match TRBD2. There are 14 residues in the CDR3. From germline, CDR1 is GTSNPN and CDR2 SVGIG (reference sequence). Trimming removed 4 bases from V and 3 bases from J; junction bases left unmatched: 7. The CDR3 protein is CAWKSGAKTDTQYF. In DNA form, the CDR3 reads TGTGCCTGGAAAAGCGGGGCGAAAACAGATACGCAGTATTTT.

The V and J genes are TRBV11-2 and TRBJ2-6; tentatively, D is TRBD2 (6 bases). Deletions cut 2 bases from V and 0 bases from J, with 14 bases between. CDR3 length: 18 amino acids. Germline V gene sequence: CDR1 SGHAT, CDR2 FQNNGV. In nucleotides, the CDR3 is TGTGCCAGCAGCTTATATGAGACGGGAGTCTCTGGGGCCAACGTCCTGACTTTC. Translation: CASSLYETGVSGANVLTF.

V and J are TRBV6-2 or TRBV6-3 and TRBJ1-1; D gene uncertain. Germline V gives CDR1 MNHEY, CDR2 SVGEGT. The CDR3 spans 15 residues. V was clipped by 6 bases and J by 1 base, with 15 bases between them. This CDR3 is CASSRGRGRNTEAFF. Here the CDR3 DNA reads TGTGCCAGCAGCCGCGGGCGAGGGCGGAACACTGAAGCTTTCTTT.

V usage is TRBV21-1 and J usage is TRBJ1-1; the table names TRBD1, a call not compared with the DNA. TRBV21-1 is a pseudogene segment. This CDR3 has 15 residues. CDR3 bases: TGTGCCAGCACCACCCCCAGGGGGAGGTCCACTGAAGCTTTCTTT. Protein product: CASTTPRGRSTEAFF.

The gene calls are TRBV3-1 (or the pseudogene TRBV3-2) and TRBJ2-5, with 8 bases that match TRBD2. The CDR3 sequence is 13 residues long. CDR1 and CDR2 from the germline V gene are LGHDT and YNNKEL (reference sequence). V was pared by 3 bases and J by 4 bases, with 1 base of the junction left unmatched. The CDR3 loop reads CASSQREAETQYF. CDR3 sequence (DNA): TGTGCCAGCAGCCAGCGGGAGGCAGAGACCCAGTACTTC.

The chain joins TRBV25-1 to TRBJ2-1; 10 bases match TRBD1. J lost 2 bases, V lost 2 bases, and 3 bases had no gene match. Germline CDR1 and CDR2: MGHDK and SYGVNS. The CDR3 sequence is 16 residues long. The CDR3 loop reads CASSERDRGPYNEQFF. CDR3 DNA sequence: TGTGCCAGCAGTGAAAGGGACAGGGGACCCTACAATGAGCAGTTCTTC.

The chain recombines TRBV10-3 with TRBJ2-3; 9 bases agree with TRBD1. This CDR3 region has 15 residues. Germline CDR1 ENHRY, CDR2 SYGVKD. V gave up 8 bases and J gave up 3 bases; unmatched junction bases: 9. The CDR3 nucleotides read TGTGCCATCGGACCGGGACAGGGTGTTACAGATACGCAGTATTTT. This translates into CAIGPGQGVTDTQYF.